These T cell receptor beta chains were read from a single sample in a study of beta chain features in type 1 diabetes. Here immunoSEQ multiplex PCR was the method, and the copy in TCRdb shows in-frame clones only, minus some. The table shows some 240,000 clones, with 16% occurring only once. The sample taken for sequencing was naive CD4+ T cells from blood. The receptor source for this set is a man in his thirties or forties with type 1 diabetes. Each CDR3 is given with its conserved first and last residue.

V: TRBV7-3; CDR3: CASSSSPGQIYEQYF
V: TRBV7-6; CDR3: CASSLEGGSYNEQFF
V: TRBV7-9; CDR3: CASSFGRSYGYTF
V: TRBV29-1; CDR3: CSVAGLLRVDEQFF
V: TRBV18; CDR3: CASSLGQASYEQYF
V: TRBV27; CDR3: CASGPGGAGGQPQHF
V: TRBV5-6; CDR3: CASSLLGAGHTQYF
V: TRBV7-2; CDR3: CASSLRIVGRANEKLFF
V: TRBV29-1; CDR3: CSVVPGGAYEQYF
V: TRBV28; CDR3: CASSWGRVTEAFF
V: TRBV29-1; CDR3: CSVLESRGLGTEAFF
V: TRBV20-1; CDR3: CSASRYNEQFF
V: TRBV27; CDR3: CASSLAPAQTYEQYF
V: TRBV7-2; CDR3: CASSAGPYTEAFF
V: TRBV15; CDR3: CATSRKITGANEKLFF
V: TRBV1; CDR3: CTSSQEDYSYNEQFF
V: TRBV4-1; CDR3: CASSQYYRSTGELFF
V: TRBV15; CDR3: CATSRTGGSEQYF
V: TRBV29-1; CDR3: CSVVRSWAGEQYF
V: TRBV6-6; CDR3: CASSDRDSGIYEQYF
V: TRBV29-1; CDR3: CSVDSRGQGFGNIQYF
V: TRBV30; CDR3: CAWSVSYSEAFF
V: TRBV9; CDR3: CASSVVGQGNTGELFF
V: TRBV28; CDR3: CASSDLMETQYF
V: TRBV29-1; CDR3: CSVERLAGGTVSQYF
V: TRBV5-1; CDR3: CASSPDSTKQYF
V: TRBV10-3; CDR3: CAISELIAGSLYNEQFF
V: TRBV13; CDR3: CASSSLAGSYGYTF
V: TRBV6-5; CDR3: CASTPPGAYEQYF
V: TRBV7-2; CDR3: CASSLHPLAASGANVLTF
V: TRBV29-1; CDR3: CSVEGTGGWQFF
V: TRBV29-1; CDR3: CSAYRVAYGYTF
V: TRBV6-1; CDR3: CASSDRGWYGYTF
V: TRBV30; CDR3: CAWGGQFRAFF
V: TRBV19; CDR3: CASSMWDRVNEQFF
V: TRBV29-1; CDR3: CSVRGRAGQETQYF
V: TRBV27; CDR3: CASSGWGQETQYF
V: TRBV29-1; CDR3: CSVDSGKRGEQFF
V: TRBV6-5; CDR3: CASRLAGVSDTQYF
V: TRBV4-1; CDR3: CASSPRLAWEGRYEQYF
V: TRBV7-9; CDR3: CASSRGRTSGSYNEQFF
V: TRBV28; CDR3: CASSSSLHEQFF
V: TRBV7-9; CDR3: CASRQGLGNEQFF
V: TRBV25-1; CDR3: CASSRTGGAEYGYTF
V: TRBV7-3; CDR3: CASSLSTDTQYF
V: TRBV5-4; CDR3: CASSPQDRETDTQYF
V: TRBV10-3; CDR3: CAISLDSRSGANVLTF